These 11 T cell receptor beta chains were sequenced from one sample in a study of shared clonotypes between healthy human individuals. TCRdb's table, derived via immunoSEQ multiplex PCR, lists solely in-frame clones and lacks some. The data contain about 500,000 clones, roughly 80% of them singletons. Sequencing was done on a sample of PBMCs. These receptors were obtained from a woman aged 40 to 49 in good health. Some clones in this sample may be carry-over from other donors' samples.

This chain uses TRBV11-3 with TRBJ2-2, with D uncertain. The CDR3 consists of 13 residues. Trimming cost V 3 bases and J 5 bases, with 7 bases left between them. CDR1 and CDR2 from the germline V gene are SGHNT and YENEEA. In DNA, the CDR3 is TGTGCCAGCAGCTTCGGTCTGACCGGGGAGCTGTTTTTT. Translating it yields CASSFGLTGELFF.

This clone has only a few counts. This specimen includes other DNA sequences encoding the same CDR3. The chain carries TRBV30 and TRBJ2-5, with D tentatively TRBD2 (5 bases). With the DNA end fitting TRBJ2-7 better, the J assignment may be wrong. CDR1 and CDR2 (germline): GTSNPN, SVGIG (reference sequence). This CDR3 has 13 residues. The CDR3 DNA follows: TGTGCCTGGAGTGTCCCGGAGGCCTACGAGCAGTACTTC. Protein product: CAWSVPEAYEQYF.

The rearrangement links TRBV19 to TRBJ2-7; D remains ambiguous. CDR1 is LNHDA, CDR2 SQIVND, per germline (reference sequence). The CDR3 contains 15 residues. V dropped 4 bases and J dropped 0 bases, with 13 bases sitting between them. This CDR3 is CASSTRITNSYEQYF. DNA of the CDR3: TGTGCCAGTAGTACGCGGATTACTAACTCCTACGAGCAGTACTTC.

In DNA, the CDR3 is TGTGCCTGGAGAAAGGGACACGACACTGAAGCTTTCTTT. This codes for CAWRKGHDTEAFF. The chain combines TRBV30 with TRBJ1-1, with a tentative D call TRBD1 (6 bases). Trimming removed 3 bases at V and 3 bases at J, with 11 bases between. Looked up from germline, CDR1 is GTSNPN and CDR2 is SVGIG (reference sequence). The CDR3 sequence is 13 residues long.

This rearrangement joins TRBV4-1 to TRBJ1-1, with 8 nucleotides matching TRBD1. V was pared by 4 bases and J by 5 bases, with 9 bases of the junction left unmatched. The CDR3 extends over 15 amino acids. CDR1 is MGHRA, CDR2 YSYEKL, per germline. The DNA for the CDR3 is TGCGCCAGCAGCCGCGCGGACAGGGATGGGACTGAAGCTTTCTTT. Protein sequence: CASSRADRDGTEAFF.

This sequence joins TRBV2 and TRBJ1-2; 8 positions match TRBD1. The CDR3 spans 13 residues. The V segment lost 8 bases and the J segment 4 bases; nucleotides outside the gene matches: 6. Germline V gene lookup returns CDR1 SNHLY and CDR2 FYNNEI. This chain's CDR3 is CASGPGTGYGYTF. Here the CDR3 DNA reads TGTGCCAGCGGCCCCGGGACAGGCTATGGCTACACCTTC.

This clone was seen only a few times. This chain links TRBV9 with TRBJ2-5; 8 bases line up with TRBD2. Unmatched junction bases numbered 7, after V lost 4 bases and J lost 8 bases. From germline, CDR1 is SGDLS and CDR2 YYNGEE. The CDR3 sequence is 13 residues long. The CDR3 sequence: CASSSLREATQYF. In DNA form, the CDR3 reads TGTGCCAGCAGCTCTCTGCGGGAGGCAACCCAGTACTTC.

This clone was seen more than once but under ten times. The rearrangement links TRBV7-8 to TRBJ2-5; D tentatively fits TRBD1 or TRBD2 (5 bases each). V lost 5 bases and J lost 0, with 22 bases in between. The CDR3 is 18 residues long. Germline values: CDR1 SGHVS, CDR2 FQNEAQ. CDR3 nucleotide sequence: TGTGCCAGCAGCGGGCGGAGGTGGACAAGGTCCAACCAAGAGACCCAGTACTTC. This gives the protein CASSGRRWTRSNQETQYF. Full variable domain (rest looked up from reference TRBV7-8 and TRBJ2-5): GAGVSQSPRYKVAKRGQDVALRCDPISGHVSLFWYQQALGQGPEFLTYFQNEAQLDKSGLPSDRFFAERPEGSVSTLKIQRTQQEDSAVYLCASSGRRWTRSNQETQYFGPGTRLLVL.

Details on this clone: A read error likely explains this, since a far larger clone differs by one base. The chain carries TRBV28 and TRBJ1-5; 8 bases align to TRBD1. This CDR3 contains 12 residues. The V gene's germline CDR1 is MDHEN and CDR2 SYDVKM. With 10 bases clipped from V and 9 bases from J, the junction kept 8 bases outside the gene matches. The CDR3 region is CATRGRDRPQHF. CDR3 sequence (DNA): TGTGCCACCAGGGGGCGCGATCGGCCCCAGCATTTT.

The chain links TRBV5-1 to TRBJ2-1; 10 bases match TRBD2. Trimming took 4 bases from V and 6 from J; bases not matched to a gene: 7. CDR1 and CDR2 from the germline V gene are SGHRS and YFSETQ. The CDR3 has 15 amino acids. The CDR3 region has the DNA TGCGCCAGCAGCCAAGGACTAGCGGTGCGCAATGAGCAGTTCTTC. This codes for CASSQGLAVRNEQFF.

V gene TRBV28 combines with J gene TRBJ2-1; D ambiguous. V was clipped by 2 bases and J by 9 bases, with 11 bases between them. CDR1 and CDR2 (germline): MDHEN, SYDVKM. This CDR3 is 13 amino acids long. The CDR3 DNA reads TGTGCCAGCAGTTTAAGTGCGCCGGGTGAGCAGTTCTTC. Translation gives CASSLSAPGEQFF. The full variable domain, rest sourced from reference TRBV28 and TRBJ2-1, is DVKVTQSSRYLVKRTGEKVFLECVQDMDHENMFWYRQDPGLGLRLIYFSYDVKMKEKGDIPEGYSVSREKKERFSLILESASTNQTSMYLCASSLSAPGEQFFGPGTRLTVL.